This paragraph covers one TCR beta chain sequence. Its antigen is currently unknown. This sequence may be a read error, since a much larger clone differs from it by one base. Breast cancer patients provided tissue from their axillary draining lymph nodes. Each CDR3 protein is one row after TCRdb ran MiXCR on the multiplex PCR reads. The sample contains about 130,000 distinct CDR3 sequences, 21% of which appear only once. The sample comes from a study of breast tumors, draining lymph nodes, adjacent tissues. Findings and caveats of the study: Compared with basal-like, luminal-like tumors shared significantly more repertoire with nontumor tissue. The data were judged consistent with most tumor T cells coming from lymph node and expanding in tumor. Tumor TCR diversity was below lymph nodes but above nontumor tissue. Tumor T cell lymph node origin was a supported hypothesis, not proven.

Losses at the gene ends were 2 bases for V and 10 bases for J; bases not matched to a gene: 20. Germline CDR1 and CDR2: SQVTM and ANQGSEA. The CDR3 loop spans 18 amino acids. The V and J genes are TRBV29-1 and TRBJ2-3; 11 bases agree with TRBD2. Sequencing used axillary lymph node tissue. This receptor was obtained from a female donor with breast cancer. Some clones in this sample may be carry-over from other donors' samples. The CDR3 bases are TGCAGCGTTGAACTAACACCCTTAGCGGGAGGGCTCCCCCGTGCGCAGTATTTT. Translation gives CSVELTPLAGGLPRAQYF.